This passage covers 21 T cell receptor beta chains from one sample sequenced in a study of PD-1 blockade in classical Hodgkin lymphoma. This table comes from immunoSEQ multiplex PCR, and its TCRdb copy is limited to in-frame clones, with some not included. The sample holds 25,000 or so clones, more than 75% seen once. Time point defined: cycle 4 day 1 (C4D1), after six to seven weeks of nivolumab. Every patient experienced relapse after autologous stem cell transplantation, and brentuximab vedotin exposure varied. Source: peripheral blood mononuclear cells (PBMCs), taken before the fourth cycle of nivolumab. All receptors come from a human donor with classical Hodgkin lymphoma.

The V and J genes are TRBV20-1 and TRBJ2-5; the D is unclear. The germline V gene has CDR1 DFQATT and CDR2 SNEGSKA (reference sequence). V was trimmed by 1 base and J by 5 bases, leaving 5 bases between them. CDR3 length equals 11 residues. CDR3 loop: CSARGLETQYF. DNA for the CDR3: TGCAGTGCTAGAGGATTGGAGACCCAGTACTTC.

This clone was seen a single time. V is TRBV5-1 and J is TRBJ2-5; D may correspond to TRBD1 or TRBD2 (6 bases each). V lost 1 base and J lost 7, with 17 bases in between. The germline V gene has CDR1 SGHRS and CDR2 YFSETQ. The CDR3 contains 15 residues. CDR3 amino acids: CASSLRGDHEGTQYF. CDR3 nucleotides: TGCGCCAGCAGCTTGAGGGGGGACCATGAGGGGACCCAGTACTTC.

The rearrangement uses TRBV5-4 and TRBJ2-7; D is ambiguous. Trimming pared 4 bases from V and 3 bases from J, leaving 5 bases between. The CDR3 has 11 residues. Per the germline V gene, CDR1 is SGHNT and CDR2 is YYREEE (reference sequence). The DNA of the CDR3 is TGTGCCAGCAGCGCGGACTACGAGCAGTACTTC. This translates into CASSADYEQYF.

This rearrangement joins TRBV10-1 to TRBJ2-1, with 12 bases lining up with TRBD1. J was trimmed by 7 bases and V by 3 bases; bases with no gene match: 7. The CDR3 has 16 residues. The germline CDR1 and CDR2 sequences are WNHNN and SYGVQD (reference sequence). The CDR3 nucleotides are TGCGCCAGCAGTGAACCGGGACAGGGGGCTGGAAATGAGCAGTTCTTC. It translates to CASSEPGQGAGNEQFF.

J is TRBJ2-2 and V is TRBV18, with 7 nucleotides matching TRBD1. Germline V lookup: CDR1 KGHSH, CDR2 LQKENI. CDR3 length: 16 amino acids. With V trimmed by 2 bases and J by 2 bases, 5 bases remained unmatched. This chain's CDR3 is CASSPNRGRNTGELFF. The CDR3 DNA sequence: TGTGCCAGCTCACCAAACAGGGGACGAAACACCGGGGAGCTGTTTTTT.

The V and J genes are TRBV5-1 and TRBJ1-1; the D gene is possibly TRBD1 (5 bases). The CDR3 length is 13 residues. Between the trimmed V and J ends, which lost 3 bases and 1 base, there was a span of 7 bases. Per the germline V gene, CDR1 is SGHRS and CDR2 is YFSETQ. The DNA of the CDR3 is TGCGCCAGCAGCTCGCAGGGGAACACTGAAGCTTTCTTT. Residues: CASSSQGNTEAFF.

This clone is a singleton in its sample. This chain joins TRBV5-4 and TRBJ2-1, with 14 bases fitting TRBD2. After removal of 4 bases from V and 9 bases from J, the junction contained 3 bases not matched to a gene. The germline V gene has CDR1 SGHNT and CDR2 YYREEE (reference sequence). The CDR3 spans 14 residues. The CDR3 protein is CASSAGTSGSEQFF. For the CDR3, the DNA is TGTGCCAGCAGCGCCGGGACTAGCGGGAGTGAGCAGTTCTTC.

V gene TRBV27 combines with J gene TRBJ2-2; no definite D call. The CDR3 sequence is 15 residues long. Germline CDR1 and CDR2: MNHEY and SMNVEV (reference sequence). Trimming cost V 5 bases and J 5 bases, with 15 bases left between them. The CDR3: CASSPAGLWTGELFF. Here the CDR3 DNA reads TGTGCCAGCAGTCCGGCCGGGCTGTGGACCGGGGAGCTGTTTTTT.

This chain connects TRBV5-6 to TRBJ2-5; D is perhaps TRBD2 (6 bases). CDR1 SGHDT and CDR2 YYEEEE come from the germline V gene. Trimming shortened V by 1 base and J by 3 bases, and 10 bases separated the two germline ends. CDR3 length: 14 amino acids. The CDR3 reads CASSLRTGEETQYF. CDR3 nucleotides: TGTGCCAGCAGCTTGCGGACGGGGGAAGAGACCCAGTACTTC.

The J gene is TRBJ2-3, the V gene TRBV4-2; 14 positions match TRBD2. Trimming took 2 bases from V and 6 from J; bases not matched to a gene: 7. The CDR3 has 17 amino acids. CDR1 is LGHNA, CDR2 YNFKEQ, per germline. The CDR3 region is CASSQMGTSGGLDTQYF. CDR3 nucleotides: TGTGCCAGCAGCCAAATGGGGACTAGCGGGGGCCTCGATACGCAGTATTTT.

The chain recombines TRBV10-3 with TRBJ1-1; D remains ambiguous. There are 13 residues in the CDR3. Looked up from germline, CDR1 is ENHRY and CDR2 is SYGVKD. V was cut by 10 bases and J by 1 base, with 13 bases left in between. CDR3 protein: CATGGPRNTEAFF. The CDR3 DNA follows: TGTGCCACCGGAGGACCCCGGAACACTGAAGCTTTCTTT.

This rearrangement joins TRBV7-9 to TRBJ1-1; D is perhaps TRBD1 (5 bases). The V end lost 5 bases, the J end lost 0 bases, and 10 bases lay between the germline ends. This CDR3 contains 14 residues. Germline V lookup: CDR1 SEHNR, CDR2 FQNEAQ (reference sequence). The CDR3 is CASSPGTVNTEAFF. The DNA of the CDR3 is TGTGCCAGCAGCCCTGGGACGGTGAACACTGAAGCTTTCTTT.

The rearrangement links TRBV30 to TRBJ1-4; maybe TRBD1 (5 bases). The length of the CDR3 is 16 residues. The V end lost 8 bases, the J end lost 2 bases, and 21 bases lay between the germline ends. Germline CDR1 and CDR2: GTSNPN and SVGIG (reference sequence). CDR3 protein: CARGEARGGTNEKLFF. The DNA for the CDR3 is TGTGCCCGTGGGGAGGCGCGCGGGGGTACTAATGAAAAACTGTTTTTT.

The rearrangement joins TRBV11-2 to TRBJ2-5; D call uncertain. Deletions cut 5 bases from V and 5 bases from J, with 9 bases between. Germline V gene data show CDR1 as SGHAT and CDR2 as FQNNGV. This CDR3 is 12 amino acids long. CDR3 protein: CASSHFLETQYF. The CDR3, as DNA: TGTGCCAGCAGCCACTTCTTGGAGACCCAGTACTTC.

The rearrangement joins TRBV4-1 to TRBJ2-5; D unclear. CDR3 length: 17 amino acids. Trimming removed 6 bases from V and 5 bases from J, with 25 bases in between. The germline CDR1 and CDR2 sequences are MGHRA and YSYEKL. The CDR3 bases are TGCGCCAGCAGTGAGAATCTGAGGATCATCGTCGACGAGACCCAGTACTTC. Its translation: CASSENLRIIVDETQYF.

The V gene is TRBV6-4, the J gene TRBJ2-3; 7 bases fit TRBD2. CDR1 and CDR2 (germline): MRHNA, SNTAGT. The CDR3 extends over 15 amino acids. J lost 2 bases, V lost 0 bases, and 2 bases had no gene match. The CDR3: CASSDSAGYTDTQYF. CDR3 DNA: TGTGCCAGCAGTGACTCAGCGGGATACACAGATACGCAGTATTTT.

This chain connects TRBV7-9 to TRBJ2-3; D possibly corresponds to TRBD2 (5 bases). Germline assignment: CDR1 SEHNR and CDR2 FQNEAQ (reference sequence). Trimming took off 7 bases at V and 4 bases at J, with 15 bases between the two ends. The CDR3 length is 14 residues. CDR3 amino acids: CASKTRVDADTQYF. Here the CDR3 DNA reads TGTGCCAGCAAAACTAGAGTGGACGCAGATACGCAGTATTTT.

The DNA for the CDR3 is TGTGCCAGCACCCTAGCGGGAGCAGCCGAGACGCAGTATTTT. Amino acid sequence: CASTLAGAAETQYF. This chain links TRBV11-2 with TRBJ2-3, with 10 bases identical to TRBD2. V gave up 7 bases and J gave up 9 bases; unmatched junction bases: 10. CDR1 is SGHAT, CDR2 FQNNGV, per germline. The length of the CDR3 is 14 residues.

This clone was counted a single time. The chain links TRBV4-2 to TRBJ1-3; D gene uncertain. The CDR3 runs 16 residues. Germline lookup yields CDR1 LGHNA and CDR2 YNFKEQ. V lost 0 bases, J lost 4 bases, and 13 bases lay in between. CDR3 coding DNA: TGTGCCAGCAGCCAAGATTGGCGAGGGTACGGAAACACCATATATTTT. As protein: CASSQDWRGYGNTIYF.

The chain is built from TRBV12-2 and TRBJ1-5. TRBV12-2 is shown as a pseudogene. The CDR3 spans 15 residues. The CDR3 sequence: CASRLETVPYQPQHF. The DNA of the CDR3 is TGTGCAAGTCGCTTAGAGACGGTCCCGTATCAGCCCCAGCATTTT.

This chain links TRBV18 with TRBJ2-7; 11 bases align to TRBD2. The germline gives CDR1 KGHSH, CDR2 LQKENI. The CDR3 has 16 residues. Trimming took 2 bases from V and 3 from J; bases not matched to a gene: 6. DNA of the CDR3: TGTGCCAGCTCACCAGAACTAGCGGGAGAGAACTACGAGCAGTACTTC. Amino acid sequence: CASSPELAGENYEQYF. Full variable domain (rest looked up from reference TRBV18 and TRBJ2-7): NAGVMQNPRHLVRRRGQEARLRCSPMKGHSHVYWYRQLPEEGLKFMVYLQKENIIDESGMPKERFSAEFPKEGPSILRIQQVVRGDSAAYFCASSPELAGENYEQYFGPGTRLTVT.